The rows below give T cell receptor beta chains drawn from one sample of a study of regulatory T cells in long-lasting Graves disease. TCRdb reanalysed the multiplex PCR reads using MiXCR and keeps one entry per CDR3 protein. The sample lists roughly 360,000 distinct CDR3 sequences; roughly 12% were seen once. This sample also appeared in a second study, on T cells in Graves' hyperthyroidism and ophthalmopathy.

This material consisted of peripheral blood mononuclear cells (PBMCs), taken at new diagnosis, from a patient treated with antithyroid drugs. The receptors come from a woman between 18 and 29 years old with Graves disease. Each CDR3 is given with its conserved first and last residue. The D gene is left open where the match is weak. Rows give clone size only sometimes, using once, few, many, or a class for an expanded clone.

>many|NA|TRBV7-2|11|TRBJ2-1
TGTGCCAGCAGCTTAGGTGACGAGCAGTTCTTC
CASSLGDEQFF
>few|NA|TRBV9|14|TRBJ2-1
TGTGCCAGCAGCGTAGGATGGCTCCTAAATGAGCAGCTCTTC
CASSVGWLLNEQLF
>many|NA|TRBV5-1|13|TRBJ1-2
TGCGCCAGCAGCTTGATCAGGGACTATGGCTACACCTTC
CASSLIRDYGYTF
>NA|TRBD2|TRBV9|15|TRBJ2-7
TGTGCCAGCAGCGTAGAGAGCGGGAGCTCCTACGAGCAGTACTTC
CASSVESGSSYEQYF
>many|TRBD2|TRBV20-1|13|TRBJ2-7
TGCAGTGCCCCTTCGCTAGCGGATTACGAGCAGTACTTC
CSAPSLADYEQYF
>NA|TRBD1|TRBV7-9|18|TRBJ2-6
TGTGCCAGCAGTCATAACAGGGGGCGCCCCTCTGGGGCCAACGTCCTGACTTTC
CASSHNRGRPSGANVLTF
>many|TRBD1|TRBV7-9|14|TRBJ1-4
TGTGCCAGCACCATGGCCAGGGGGAATGAAAAACTGTTTTTT
CASTMARGNEKLFF
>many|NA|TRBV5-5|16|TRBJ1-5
TGTGCCAGCAGCTTGTTTCCAGGGGTCAGCAATCAGCCCCAGCATTTT
CASSLFPGVSNQPQHF
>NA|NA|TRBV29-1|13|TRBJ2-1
TGCAGCGTTGACTGGAGCTCCTACAATGAGCAGTTCTTC
CSVDWSSYNEQFF
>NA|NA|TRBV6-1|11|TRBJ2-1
TGTGCCAGCAGTACCTCACAGGAGCAGTTCTTC
CASSTSQEQFF
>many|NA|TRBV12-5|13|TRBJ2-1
TGTGCTAGTGCCAGGGCCTCGGACAATGAGCAGTTCTTC
CASARASDNEQFF
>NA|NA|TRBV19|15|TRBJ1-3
TGTGCCAGTAGTATCTTCGGAGTCTCTGGAAACACCATATATTTT
CASSIFGVSGNTIYF
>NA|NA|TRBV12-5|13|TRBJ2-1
TGTGCTAGTGGAGCGGGCCCTGACAATGAGCAGTTCTTC
CASGAGPDNEQFF
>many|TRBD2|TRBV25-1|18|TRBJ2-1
TGTGCCAGCAGTGAATATAGTCCCCTAGCGGGAGGGTACAATGAGCAGTTCTTC
CASSEYSPLAGGYNEQFF
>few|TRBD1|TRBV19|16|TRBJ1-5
TGTGCCAGTAGTACACTTCAGGGACAGCGCAATCAGCCCCAGCATTTT
CASSTLQGQRNQPQHF
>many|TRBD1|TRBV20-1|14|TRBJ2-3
TGCAGTGCTAGAGCTCAGGGGGACACAGATACGCAGTATTTT
CSARAQGDTDTQYF
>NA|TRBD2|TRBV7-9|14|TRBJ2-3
TGTGCCAGCAGTAAAACTAGCGGGAGTGATACGCAGTATTTT
CASSKTSGSDTQYF
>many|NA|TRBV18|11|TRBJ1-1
TGTGCCAGCTCACCAGAGCATGAAGCTTTCTTT
CASSPEHEAFF
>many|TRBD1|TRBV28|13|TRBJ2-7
TGTGCCAGCAGCGGGGTAGGGGGCCCTGAGCAGTACTTC
CASSGVGGPEQYF
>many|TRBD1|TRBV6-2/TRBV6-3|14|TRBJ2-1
TGTGCCAGCAGTTACTGGGACAGGGGGAATGAGCAGTTCTTC
CASSYWDRGNEQFF
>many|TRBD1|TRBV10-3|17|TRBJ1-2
TGTGCCATCAGTGTGGACAGGGGGCCGGTCCGGGACTATGGCTACACCTTC
CAISVDRGPVRDYGYTF